This T cell receptor beta chain originates from a study of OX40 agonist ivuxolimab in advanced cancers. Background on the study: Patients got intravenous ivuxolimab at 0.01 to 10 mg/kg every 2 weeks. The group had a mean age of 60 years, ranged from 23 to 79, and was 80% to 85% male.

Patients were ruled out by autoimmune disease history or systemic immunosuppression. Data came from immunoSEQ multiplex PCR; TCRdb stores just in-frame clones and leaves some out. The profile shows 65,000 to 95,000 clones, over 75% of them singletons. CDR3 length: 13 amino acids. Losses at the gene ends were 3 bases for V and 7 bases for J; bases not matched to a gene: 1. CDR1 and CDR2 from the germline V gene are SGHVS and FQNEAQ. The clonotype was recovered from an adult with an advanced solid tumor such as melanoma, head and neck, liver or kidney cancer. This chain connects TRBV7-8 to TRBJ2-5; 11 bases are a match to TRBD2. Material: CD4+ or CD8+ T cells sorted from blood, obtained in a trial of the OX40 agonist ivuxolimab. CDR3 bases: TGTGCCAGCAGCTTCGGGACTAGCGGGACCCAGTACTTC. It specifies CASSFGTSGTQYF.